A single sample is the source of the 3 T cell receptor beta chains below, sequenced in a study of monozygotic twins with cystic fibrosis. Profiled with immunoSEQ multiplex PCR; TCRdb holds only in-frame clones, not every one. The repertoire holds tens of thousands of clones, with less than 98% as singletons. Specimen: blood. Receptor source: a girl between 10 and 17 years old with cystic fibrosis.

The chain joins TRBV4-2 to TRBJ2-1; 8 positions match TRBD1. Germline CDR1 LGHNA, CDR2 YNFKEQ. The V and J ends lost 3 bases and 3 bases, in that order; junction bases with no gene match: 7. This CDR3 spans 16 amino acids. CDR3: CASSQHQQGVYNEQFF. The CDR3 coding sequence is TGTGCCAGCAGCCAGCACCAACAGGGGGTCTACAATGAGCAGTTCTTC.

This chain joins TRBV29-1 and TRBJ2-7; 11 nucleotides agree with TRBD2. The ends lost 4 bases at V and 5 bases at J; junction bases unmatched: 10. The CDR3 runs to 15 residues. Germline lookup yields CDR1 SQVTM and CDR2 ANQGSEA. The CDR3: CSVGPLLAGDHEQYF. CDR3 DNA: TGCAGCGTTGGGCCCTTACTAGCGGGAGATCACGAGCAGTACTTC.

In DNA form, the CDR3 reads TGCGCCAGCAGCTTGGGGGGACAGGTTACTGAAGCTTTCTTT. Its translation is CASSLGGQVTEAFF. The chain combines TRBV5-1 with TRBJ1-1, with 8 bases that match TRBD1. Germline CDR1 is SGHRS and CDR2 is YFSETQ. The J segment lost 5 bases and the V segment lost 0 bases, leaving 3 bases of the junction unmatched. The CDR3 has 14 residues.